Ten or more counts support the clone carrying this TCR beta chain. The CDR3 is made up of 13 amino acids. CDR1 and CDR2 (germline): SGHTA, FQGTGA. Trimming cost V 3 bases and J 6 bases, with 9 bases left between them. This record comes from a study of patients and donors after allogeneic stem cell transplantation. TCRdb recomputed calls from the RT-PCR reads with MiXCR, one row per CDR3 protein. Seen here are about 960,000 distinct CDR3 sequences, over 15% observed once, and the top ten hold around 6%. This sequence joins TRBV7-3 and TRBJ1-5; D gene ambiguous. The TCR comes from a human donor who was either an allogeneic HSCT recipient or a stem cell or donor lymphocyte infusion donor (not recorded which). It is not recorded whose cells these are; they may come from a transplant donor. The sample was blood, either unsorted or a sorted T cell fraction (not recorded which). DNA for the CDR3: TGTGCCAGCAGCTTCGGGGTAGGTCAGCCCCAGCATTTT. Translated: CASSFGVGQPQHF.